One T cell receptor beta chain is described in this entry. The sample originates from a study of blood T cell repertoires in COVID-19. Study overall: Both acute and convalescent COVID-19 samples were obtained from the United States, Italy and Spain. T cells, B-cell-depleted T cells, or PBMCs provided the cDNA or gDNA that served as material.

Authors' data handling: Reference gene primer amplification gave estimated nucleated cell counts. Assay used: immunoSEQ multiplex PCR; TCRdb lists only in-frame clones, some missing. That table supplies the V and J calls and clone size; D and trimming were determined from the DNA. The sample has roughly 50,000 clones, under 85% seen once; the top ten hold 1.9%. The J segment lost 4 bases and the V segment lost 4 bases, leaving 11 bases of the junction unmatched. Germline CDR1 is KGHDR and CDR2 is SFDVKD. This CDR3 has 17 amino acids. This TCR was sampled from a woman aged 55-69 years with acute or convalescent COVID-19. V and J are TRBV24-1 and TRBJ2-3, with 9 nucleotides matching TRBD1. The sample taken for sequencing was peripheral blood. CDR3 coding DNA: TGTGCCACCAGTGACTTTAACAGGGGGCAGGCCTCAGATACGCAGTATTTT. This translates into CATSDFNRGQASDTQYF.